This T cell receptor beta chain was profiled in a study of shared clonotypes between healthy human individuals. Findings and caveats of the study: Generation of non-shared clonotypes was less probable than generation of clonotypes shared by all four donors.

The CDR3 is 17 amino acids. Germline values: CDR1 MGHRA, CDR2 YSYEKL. J was trimmed by 4 bases and V by 1 base; bases with no gene match: 9. Generated by immunoSEQ multiplex PCR, the TCRdb table keeps only in-frame clones and is missing some. There are about 1 million clones in the sample; about 77% occur only once, and roughly 1.5% lies in the top ten. On this clone itself: Its antigen is currently unknown.

This sequence originates from a man between 18 and 29 years old in good health. The source material was memory CD4+ T cells sorted from blood. Subset specified: CD45RA-negative fraction. The chain is built from TRBV4-1 and TRBJ2-5; 10 nucleotides match TRBD2. The CDR3 DNA sequence: TGCGCCAGCAGCCAAGTCCCGGCAGCGGGGGGGGCAGAGACCCAGTACTTC. Its translation is CASSQVPAAGGAETQYF.